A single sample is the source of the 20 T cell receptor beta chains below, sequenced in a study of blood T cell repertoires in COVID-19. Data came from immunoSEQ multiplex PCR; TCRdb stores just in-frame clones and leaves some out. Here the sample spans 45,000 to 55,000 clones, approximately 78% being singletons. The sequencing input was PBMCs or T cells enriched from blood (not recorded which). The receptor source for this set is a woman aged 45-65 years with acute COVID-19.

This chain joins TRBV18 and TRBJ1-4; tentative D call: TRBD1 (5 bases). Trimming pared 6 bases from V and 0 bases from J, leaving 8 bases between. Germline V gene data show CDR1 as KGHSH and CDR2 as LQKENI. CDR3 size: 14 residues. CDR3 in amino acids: CASSRVATNEKLFF. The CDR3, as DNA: TGTGCCAGCTCCAGGGTCGCAACTAATGAAAAACTGTTTTTT.

CDR3 residues: CASSTGVFQPQHF. The CDR3 DNA is TGTGCCTCCAGTACAGGGGTGTTCCAGCCCCAGCATTTT. The J gene is TRBJ1-5, the V gene TRBV30; 7 bases fit TRBD1. V dropped 7 bases and J dropped 7; count of bases not matched to a gene: 10. CDR1 is GTSNPN, CDR2 SVGIG, per germline (reference sequence). There are 13 residues in the CDR3.

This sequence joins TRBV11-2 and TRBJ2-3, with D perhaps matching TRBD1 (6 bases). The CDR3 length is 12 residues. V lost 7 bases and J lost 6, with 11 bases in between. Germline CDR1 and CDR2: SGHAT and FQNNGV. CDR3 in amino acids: CASTPQGDTQYF. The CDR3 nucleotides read TGTGCCAGCACCCCCCAGGGGGATACGCAGTATTTT. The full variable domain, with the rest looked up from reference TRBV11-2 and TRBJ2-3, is EAGVAQSPRYKIIEKRQSVAFWCNPISGHATLYWYQQILGQGPKLLIQFQNNGVVDDSQLPKDRFSAERLKGVDSTLKIQPAKLEDSAVYLCASTPQGDTQYFGPGTRLTVL.

The CDR3 bases are TGTGCCAGCACCCGGGGGGGAAGCACAGATACGCAGTATTTT. This codes for CASTRGGSTDTQYF. The chain couples TRBV9 to TRBJ2-3; 8 bases are shared with TRBD2. Trimming removed 6 bases from V and 0 bases from J; junction bases left unmatched: 3. The CDR3 totals 14 residues. Germline CDR1 is SGDLS and CDR2 is YYNGEE.

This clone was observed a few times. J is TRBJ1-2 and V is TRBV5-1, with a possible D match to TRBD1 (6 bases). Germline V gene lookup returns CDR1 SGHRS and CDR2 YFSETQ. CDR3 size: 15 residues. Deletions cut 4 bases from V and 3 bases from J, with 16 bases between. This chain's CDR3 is CASSITTGPYYGYTF. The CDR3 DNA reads TGCGCCAGCAGCATCACAACAGGGCCGTACTATGGCTACACCTTC.

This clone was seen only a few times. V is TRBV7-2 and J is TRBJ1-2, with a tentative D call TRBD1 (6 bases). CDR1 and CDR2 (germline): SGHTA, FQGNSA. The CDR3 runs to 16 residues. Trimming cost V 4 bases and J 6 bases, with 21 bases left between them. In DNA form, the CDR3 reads TGTGCCAGCAGCTCTCCGGGACACCAGAGCGGCAATGGCTACACCTTC. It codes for CASSSPGHQSGNGYTF. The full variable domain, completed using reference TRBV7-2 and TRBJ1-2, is GAGVSQSPSNKVTEKGKDVELRCDPISGHTALYWYRQSLGQGLEFLIYFQGNSAPDKSGLPSDRFSAERTGGSVSTLTIQRTQQEDSAVYLCASSSPGHQSGNGYTFGSGTRLTVV.

The CDR3 DNA reads TGCAGCGTGTTAACAGTCGAGCAGTACTTC. It encodes CSVLTVEQYF. This chain joins TRBV29-1 and TRBJ2-7; unclear D gene. Trimming pared 6 bases from V and 6 bases from J, leaving 9 bases between. The length of the CDR3 is 10 residues. Germline loops: CDR1 SQVTM, CDR2 ANQGSEA.

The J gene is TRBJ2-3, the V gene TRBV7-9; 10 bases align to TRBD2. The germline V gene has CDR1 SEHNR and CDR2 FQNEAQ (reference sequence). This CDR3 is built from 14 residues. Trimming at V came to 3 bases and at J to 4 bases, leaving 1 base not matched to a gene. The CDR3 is CASSLGTSADTQYF. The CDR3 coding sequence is TGTGCCAGCAGCTTGGGGACTAGCGCAGATACGCAGTATTTT. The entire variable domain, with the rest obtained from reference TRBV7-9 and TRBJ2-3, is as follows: DTGVSQNPRHKITKRGQNVTFRCDPISEHNRLYWYRQTLGQGPEFLTYFQNEAQLEKSRLLSDRFSAERPKGSFSTLEIQRTEQGDSAMYLCASSLGTSADTQYFGPGTRLTVL.

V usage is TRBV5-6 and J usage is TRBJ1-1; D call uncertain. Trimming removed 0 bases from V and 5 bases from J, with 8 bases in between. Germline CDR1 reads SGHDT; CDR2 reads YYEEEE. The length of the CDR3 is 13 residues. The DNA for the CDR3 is TGTGCCAGCAGCTTGGGAAGTGAGACTGAAGCTTTCTTT. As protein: CASSLGSETEAFF.

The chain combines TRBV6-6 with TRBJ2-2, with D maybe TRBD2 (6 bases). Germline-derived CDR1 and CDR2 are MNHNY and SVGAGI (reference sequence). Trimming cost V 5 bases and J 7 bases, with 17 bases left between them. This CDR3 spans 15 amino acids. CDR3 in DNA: TGTGCCAGCAGTCACGGGAGAGTTTATGGCGGGGAGCTGTTTTTT. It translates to CASSHGRVYGGELFF.

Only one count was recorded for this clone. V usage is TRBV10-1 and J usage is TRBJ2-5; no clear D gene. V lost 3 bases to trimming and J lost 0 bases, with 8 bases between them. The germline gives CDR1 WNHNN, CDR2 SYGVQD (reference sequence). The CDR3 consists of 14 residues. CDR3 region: CASSDSVYQETQYF. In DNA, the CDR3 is TGCGCCAGCAGTGATTCAGTGTACCAAGAGACCCAGTACTTC.

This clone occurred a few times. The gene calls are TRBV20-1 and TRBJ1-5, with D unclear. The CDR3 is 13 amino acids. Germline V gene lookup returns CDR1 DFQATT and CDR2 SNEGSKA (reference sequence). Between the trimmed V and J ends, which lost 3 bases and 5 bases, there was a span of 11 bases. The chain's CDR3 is CSASGKADQPQHF. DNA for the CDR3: TGCAGTGCTAGTGGGAAAGCGGATCAGCCCCAGCATTTT.

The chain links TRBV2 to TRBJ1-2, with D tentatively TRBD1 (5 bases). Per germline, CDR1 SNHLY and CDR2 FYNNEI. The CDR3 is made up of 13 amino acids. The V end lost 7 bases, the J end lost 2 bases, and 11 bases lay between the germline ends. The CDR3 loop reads CASNPGMNYGYTF. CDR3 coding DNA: TGTGCCAGCAATCCAGGGATGAACTATGGCTACACCTTC.

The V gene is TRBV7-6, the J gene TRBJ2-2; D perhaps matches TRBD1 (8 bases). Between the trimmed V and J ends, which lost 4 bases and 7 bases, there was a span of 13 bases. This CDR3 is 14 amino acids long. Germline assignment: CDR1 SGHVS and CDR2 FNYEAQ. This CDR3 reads CASSSYRGGGELFF. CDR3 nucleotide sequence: TGTGCCAGCAGCTCCTACAGGGGGGGCGGGGAGCTGTTTTTT.

CDR3 DNA: TGTGCCAGTAGTACCCAGGGGTTCGGTGAAAAACTGTTTTTT. Translating gives CASSTQGFGEKLFF. The chain recombines TRBV19 with TRBJ1-4; D is possibly TRBD1 (6 bases). The CDR3 is 14 residues long. The germline CDR1 and CDR2 sequences are LNHDA and SQIVND (reference sequence). V was trimmed by 4 bases and J by 7 bases, leaving 13 bases between them.

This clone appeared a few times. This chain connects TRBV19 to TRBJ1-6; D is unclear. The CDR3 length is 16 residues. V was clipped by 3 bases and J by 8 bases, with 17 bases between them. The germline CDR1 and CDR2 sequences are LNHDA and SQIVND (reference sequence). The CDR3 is CASSMVGARKHSPLHF. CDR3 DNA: TGTGCCAGTAGTATGGTCGGCGCGAGGAAGCATTCACCCCTCCACTTT.

CDR3 nucleotides: TGTGCCAGCAGCGACCTCGGACAGAAAGCTTTCTTT. It encodes CASSDLGQKAFF. This sequence joins TRBV6-5 and TRBJ1-1; perhaps TRBD1 as D (6 bases). Trimming removed 6 bases from V and 9 bases from J, with 14 bases in between. Germline lookup yields CDR1 MNHEY and CDR2 SVGAGI. The CDR3 sequence is 12 residues long.

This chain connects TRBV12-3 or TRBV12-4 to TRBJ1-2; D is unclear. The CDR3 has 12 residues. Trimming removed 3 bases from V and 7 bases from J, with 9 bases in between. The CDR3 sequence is CASSFGEGGYTF. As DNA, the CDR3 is TGTGCCAGCAGTTTTGGGGAGGGTGGCTACACCTTC.

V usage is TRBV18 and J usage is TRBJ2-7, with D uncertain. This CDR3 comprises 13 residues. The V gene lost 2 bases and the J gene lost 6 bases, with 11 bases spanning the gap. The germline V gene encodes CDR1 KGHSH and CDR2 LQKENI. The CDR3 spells CASSPALLGEQYF. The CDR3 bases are TGTGCCAGCTCACCAGCACTCCTAGGCGAGCAGTACTTC.

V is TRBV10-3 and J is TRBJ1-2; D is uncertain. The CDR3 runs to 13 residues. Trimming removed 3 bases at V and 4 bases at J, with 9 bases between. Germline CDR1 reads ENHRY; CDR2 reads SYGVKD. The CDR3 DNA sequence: TGTGCCATCAGTGACAGAATCTTCTATGGCTACACCTTC. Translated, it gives CAISDRIFYGYTF.